A selection of T cell receptor beta chains follows, all from one sample in a study of cytotoxic CD8 clonotypes in ibrutinib-treated CLL. This table comes from immunoSEQ multiplex PCR, and its TCRdb copy is limited to in-frame clones, with some not included. The data hold fewer than 400,000 clones, with roughly 71% observed a single time. The sample in question was PBMCs, obtained after 36 months of ibrutinib treatment. The source is a human donor with chronic lymphocytic leukemia. CDR3s include the opening cysteine and the closing phenylalanine or tryptophan. Each record gives: clone size, V gene, J gene, D gene, CDR3 DNA, CDR3 protein. A D gene is named only where the DNA matches it firmly. Size is omitted from some rows. Given values are once, few, many or a class for expanded clones.

NA	TRBV9	TRBJ2-1	TRBD2	TGTGCCAGCAGCGTAGGTGGGAGCGGGATAAATGAGCAGTTCTTC	CASSVGGSGINEQFF
NA	TRBV6-5	TRBJ1-1	TRBD1	TGTGCCAGCAGTATCAGACAGGGCACTGAAGCTTTCTTT	CASSIRQGTEAFF
NA	TRBV11-2	TRBJ1-2	NA	TGTGCCAGCAGCTTAGCGCAGGAACTTGGCTACACCTTC	CASSLAQELGYTF
once	TRBV27	TRBJ2-7	NA	TGTGCCAGCGTTAGGGGTTCCTACGAGCAGTACTTC	CASVRGSYEQYF
NA	TRBV18	TRBJ1-2	NA	TGTGCCAGCTCTCCTCAGGAAAACTATGGCTACACCTTC	CASSPQENYGYTF
many	TRBV15	TRBJ2-7	NA	TGTGCCACCAGCAGAGGCACAGGGTTCTACGAGCAGTACTTC	CATSRGTGFYEQYF
NA	TRBV28	TRBJ1-6	NA	TGTGCCAGCAGTTTCCGGGGCCCCCCACCCCTCCACTTT	CASSFRGPPPLHF
NA	TRBV28	TRBJ2-3	NA	TGTGCCAGCAGTTTGTCCTTAAATACGCAGTATTTT	CASSLSLNTQYF
NA	TRBV11-2	TRBJ1-1	TRBD1	TGTGCCAGCAGCTTAGGGACAGGGATCACTGAAGCTTTCTTT	CASSLGTGITEAFF
NA	TRBV4-1	TRBJ1-6	TRBD1	TGCGCCAGCAGCCCGCGGGACAGTAATTCACCCCTCCACTTT	CASSPRDSNSPLHF
few	TRBV27	TRBJ2-7	TRBD2	TGTGCCAGCAGTCCCTCCACTAGCGGGAGATACGAGCAGTACTTC	CASSPSTSGRYEQYF
NA	TRBV5-1	TRBJ2-7	NA	TGCGCCAGCAGCCCTCGACTGGACTACGAGCAGTACTTC	CASSPRLDYEQYF
NA	TRBV6-6	TRBJ2-2	NA	TGTGCCAGCACCCGGGCGAACACCGGGGAGCTGTTTTTT	CASTRANTGELFF
NA	TRBV5-1	TRBJ1-4	NA	TGCGCCAGCAGGTCCGGGGCGGAAAAACTGTTTTTT	CASRSGAEKLFF
NA	TRBV6-5	TRBJ2-7	NA	TGTGCCAGCAGTTACTCGGCAGGGTGGTACGAGCAGTACTTC	CASSYSAGWYEQYF
NA	TRBV4-1	TRBJ2-7	TRBD2	TGCGCCAGCAGCCAACTAGCGGGGAGCGTCCACGAGCAGTACTTC	CASSQLAGSVHEQYF
NA	TRBV29-1	TRBJ2-7	TRBD1	TGCAGCGTCCAGACAGGGTCTTCCTACGAGCAGTACTTC	CSVQTGSSYEQYF
NA	TRBV6-5	TRBJ1-6	NA	TGTGCCAGCAGTTACGAAGACGGCTATAATTCACCCCTCCACTTT	CASSYEDGYNSPLHF
NA	TRBV7-6	TRBJ2-2	TRBD2	TGTGCCAGCGTGACTAGCGGGAGAATTCGGAACACCGGGGAGCTGTTTTTT	CASVTSGRIRNTGELFF
NA	TRBV5-6	TRBJ1-5	NA	TGTGCCAGCAGCTCAGCAGGTAGGAATCAGCCCCAGCATTTT	CASSSAGRNQPQHF
once	TRBV4-1	TRBJ1-5	NA	TGCGCCAGCAGCCAAGTCGACAGATTCAATCAGCCCCAGCATTTT	CASSQVDRFNQPQHF
NA	TRBV5-6	TRBJ2-7	TRBD1	TGTGCCAGCAGCTTCGGACAGGGGTTCAACGAGCAGTACTTC	CASSFGQGFNEQYF
NA	TRBV27	TRBJ1-1	NA	TGTGCCAGCAGTTTATCTGTAGTAGGCTTAACTGAAGCTTTCTTT	CASSLSVVGLTEAFF
NA	TRBV15	TRBJ2-4	NA	TGTGCCACCAGCAGAGTTGCAGGGTTCGACTCAAAAAACATTCAGTACTTC	CATSRVAGFDSKNIQYF
NA	TRBV14	TRBJ2-2	NA	TGTGCCAGCAGCCAAATCCCAAAACTTACCGGGGAGCTGTTTTTT	CASSQIPKLTGELFF
few	TRBV7-6	TRBJ2-7	TRBD1	TGTGCCAGCAGCTTAGTAGGGACAGGGAACGAGCAGTACTTC	CASSLVGTGNEQYF
once	TRBV5-1	TRBJ1-3	NA	TGCGCCAGCAGCTTGAATCTTGGAAACACCATATATTTT	CASSLNLGNTIYF
NA	TRBV28	TRBJ2-2	NA	TGTGCCAGCAGTTCCCCTCTTAAGAACACCGGGGAGCTGTTTTTT	CASSSPLKNTGELFF
NA	TRBV5-1	TRBJ1-1	TRBD1	TGCGCCAGCAGCTCTAGTCTCGGGACAGGTGAAGCTTTCTTT	CASSSSLGTGEAFF
few	TRBV14	TRBJ1-2	NA	TGTGCCAGCAGCCAGGGGGGGTTCGGTTATGGCTACACCTTC	CASSQGGFGYGYTF
NA	TRBV27	TRBJ2-7	NA	TGTGCCAGCAGCCGGTCGGGCGAGCAGTACTTC	CASSRSGEQYF
few	TRBV19	TRBJ2-7	NA	TGTGCCAGTAGTATTAAGCCGTACTACGAGCAGTACTTC	CASSIKPYYEQYF
NA	TRBV5-1	TRBJ2-3	NA	TGCGCCAGCAGCTGGGCGGGGGCGCCGGGAGATACGCAGTATTTT	CASSWAGAPGDTQYF
NA	TRBV7-3	TRBJ1-2	TRBD1	TGTGCCAGCAGCTTAGGTCCAGGGGGCACCTATGGCTACACCTTC	CASSLGPGGTYGYTF
NA	TRBV29-1	TRBJ1-2	TRBD1	TGCAGCGTTTTTCCGGGACAGGTCTATGGCTACACCTTC	CSVFPGQVYGYTF
few	TRBV9	TRBJ2-3	TRBD2	TGTGCCAGCAGCGTGGAGGGACTAGGGAGGGATACGCAGTATTTT	CASSVEGLGRDTQYF
once	TRBV5-6	TRBJ1-1	NA	TGTGCCAGCAGCTCGGGGTGGGCTGAAGCTTTCTTT	CASSSGWAEAFF